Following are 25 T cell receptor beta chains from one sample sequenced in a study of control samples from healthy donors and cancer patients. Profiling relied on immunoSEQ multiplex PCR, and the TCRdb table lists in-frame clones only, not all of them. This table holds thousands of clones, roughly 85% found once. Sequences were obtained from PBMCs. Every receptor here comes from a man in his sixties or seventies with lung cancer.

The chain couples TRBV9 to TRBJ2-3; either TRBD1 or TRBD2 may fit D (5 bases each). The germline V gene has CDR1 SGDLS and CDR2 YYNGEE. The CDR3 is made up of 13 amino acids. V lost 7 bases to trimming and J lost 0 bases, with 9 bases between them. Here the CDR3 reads CASGTYSTDTQYF. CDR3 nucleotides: TGTGCCAGCGGGACCTATAGCACAGATACGCAGTATTTT.

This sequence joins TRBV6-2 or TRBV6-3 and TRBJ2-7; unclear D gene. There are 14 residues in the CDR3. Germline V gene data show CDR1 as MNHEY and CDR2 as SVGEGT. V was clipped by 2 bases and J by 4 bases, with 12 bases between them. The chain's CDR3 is CASSYLNGEYEQYF. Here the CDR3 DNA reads TGTGCCAGCAGTTACCTAAATGGGGAATACGAGCAGTACTTC.

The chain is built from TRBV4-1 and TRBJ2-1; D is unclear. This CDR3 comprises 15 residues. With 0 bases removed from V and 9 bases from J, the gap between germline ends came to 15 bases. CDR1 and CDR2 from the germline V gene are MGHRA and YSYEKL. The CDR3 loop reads CASSQDKDPTAEQFF. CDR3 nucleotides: TGCGCCAGCAGCCAAGATAAGGACCCAACAGCTGAGCAGTTCTTC.

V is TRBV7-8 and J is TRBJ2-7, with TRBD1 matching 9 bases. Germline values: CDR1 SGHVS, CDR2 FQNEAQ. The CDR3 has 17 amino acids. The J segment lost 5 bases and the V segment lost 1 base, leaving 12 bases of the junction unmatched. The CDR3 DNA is TGTGCCAGCAGCTTAGTGATACTCGGGACAGGGAACCACGAGCAGTACTTC. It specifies CASSLVILGTGNHEQYF. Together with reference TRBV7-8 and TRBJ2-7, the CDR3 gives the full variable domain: GAGVSQSPRYKVAKRGQDVALRCDPISGHVSLFWYQQALGQGPEFLTYFQNEAQLDKSGLPSDRFFAERPEGSVSTLKIQRTQQEDSAVYLCASSLVILGTGNHEQYFGPGTRLTVT.

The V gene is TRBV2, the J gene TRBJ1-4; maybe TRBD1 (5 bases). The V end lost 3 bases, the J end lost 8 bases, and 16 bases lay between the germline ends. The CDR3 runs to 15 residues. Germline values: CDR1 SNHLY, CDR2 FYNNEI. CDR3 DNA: TGTGCCAGCAGTGACTGGAAGGGGACCGTAGAAAAACTGTTTTTT. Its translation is CASSDWKGTVEKLFF. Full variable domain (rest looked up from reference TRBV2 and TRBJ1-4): EPEVTQTPSHQVTQMGQEVILRCVPISNHLYFYWYRQILGQKVEFLVSFYNNEISEKSEIFDDQFSVERPDGSNFTLKIRSTKLEDSAMYFCASSDWKGTVEKLFFGSGTQLSVL.

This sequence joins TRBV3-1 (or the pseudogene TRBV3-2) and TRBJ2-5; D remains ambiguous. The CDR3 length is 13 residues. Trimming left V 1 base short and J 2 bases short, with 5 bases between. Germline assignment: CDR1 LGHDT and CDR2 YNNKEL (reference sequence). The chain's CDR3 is CASSQVRQETQYF. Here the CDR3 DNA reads TGTGCCAGCAGCCAAGTGCGTCAAGAGACCCAGTACTTC.

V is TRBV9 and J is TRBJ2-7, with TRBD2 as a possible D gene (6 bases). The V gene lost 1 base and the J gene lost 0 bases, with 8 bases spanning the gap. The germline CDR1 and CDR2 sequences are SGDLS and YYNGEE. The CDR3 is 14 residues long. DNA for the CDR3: TGTGCCAGCAGCGTAACCGGGAGCTCCTACGAGCAGTACTTC. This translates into CASSVTGSSYEQYF.

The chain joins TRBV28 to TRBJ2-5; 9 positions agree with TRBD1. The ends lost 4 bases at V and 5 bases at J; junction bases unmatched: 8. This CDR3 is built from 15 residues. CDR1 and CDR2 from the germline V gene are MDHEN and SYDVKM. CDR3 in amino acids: CASSWGPGQGETQYF. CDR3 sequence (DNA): TGTGCCAGCAGTTGGGGTCCGGGACAGGGCGAGACCCAGTACTTC.

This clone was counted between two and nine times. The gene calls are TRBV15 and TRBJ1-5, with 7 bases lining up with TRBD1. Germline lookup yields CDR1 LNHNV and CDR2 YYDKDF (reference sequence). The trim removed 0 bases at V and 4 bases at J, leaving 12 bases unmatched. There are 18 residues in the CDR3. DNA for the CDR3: TGTGCCACCAGCAGAGATTCCAACACAGGGGTTGGGAATCAGCCCCAGCATTTT. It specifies CATSRDSNTGVGNQPQHF.

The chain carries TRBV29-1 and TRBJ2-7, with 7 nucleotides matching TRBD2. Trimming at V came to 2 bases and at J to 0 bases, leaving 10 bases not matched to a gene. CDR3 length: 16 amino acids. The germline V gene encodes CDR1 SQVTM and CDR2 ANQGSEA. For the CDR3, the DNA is TGCAGCGTTGAACTTGGCCGGGGAGGGCGCTCCTACGAGCAGTACTTC. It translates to CSVELGRGGRSYEQYF.

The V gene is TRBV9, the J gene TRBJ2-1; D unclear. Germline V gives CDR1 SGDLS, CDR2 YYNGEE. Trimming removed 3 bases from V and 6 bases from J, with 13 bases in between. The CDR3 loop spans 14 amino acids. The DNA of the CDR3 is TGTGCCAGCAGCGGAGGTAGTTCCGGCAATGAGCAGTTCTTC. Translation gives CASSGGSSGNEQFF. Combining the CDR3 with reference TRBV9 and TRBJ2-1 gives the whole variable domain DSGVTQTPKHLITATGQRVTLRCSPRSGDLSVYWYQQSLDQGLQFLIQYYNGEERAKGNILERFSAQQFPDLHSELNLSSLELGDSALYFCASSGGSSGNEQFFGPGTRLTVL.

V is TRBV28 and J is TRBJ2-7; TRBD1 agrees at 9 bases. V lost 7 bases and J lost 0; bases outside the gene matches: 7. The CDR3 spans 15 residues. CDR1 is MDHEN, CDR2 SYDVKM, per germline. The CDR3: CASKLGDRDSYEQYF. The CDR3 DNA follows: TGTGCCAGCAAACTGGGGGACAGGGACTCCTACGAGCAGTACTTC.

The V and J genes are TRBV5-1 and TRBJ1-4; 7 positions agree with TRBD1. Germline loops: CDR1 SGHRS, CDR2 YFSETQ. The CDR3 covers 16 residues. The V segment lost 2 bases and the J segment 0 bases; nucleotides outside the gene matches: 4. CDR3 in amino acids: CASSFTGTATNEKLFF. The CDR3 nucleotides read TGCGCCAGCAGCTTCACCGGGACAGCAACTAATGAAAAACTGTTTTTT.

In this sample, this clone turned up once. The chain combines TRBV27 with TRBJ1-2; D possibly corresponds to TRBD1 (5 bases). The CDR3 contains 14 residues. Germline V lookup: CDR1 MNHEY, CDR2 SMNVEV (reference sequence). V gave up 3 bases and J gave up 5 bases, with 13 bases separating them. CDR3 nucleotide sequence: TGTGCCAGCAGTTTCGGCAGGGCTCAATATGGCTACACCTTC. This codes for CASSFGRAQYGYTF.

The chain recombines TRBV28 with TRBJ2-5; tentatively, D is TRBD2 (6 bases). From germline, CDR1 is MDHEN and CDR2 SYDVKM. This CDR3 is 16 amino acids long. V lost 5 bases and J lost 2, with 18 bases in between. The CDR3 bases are TGTGCCAGCAGTCCAGGCTCGGCTAGCGCACAAGAGACCCAGTACTTC. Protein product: CASSPGSASAQETQYF.

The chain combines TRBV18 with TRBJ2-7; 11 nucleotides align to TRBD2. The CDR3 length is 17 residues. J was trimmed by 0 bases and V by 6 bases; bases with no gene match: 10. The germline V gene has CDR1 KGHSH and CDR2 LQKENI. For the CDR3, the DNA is TGTGCCAGCTCCCCCGGAGTAGCGGGAGGGGGCTCCTACGAGCAGTACTTC. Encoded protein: CASSPGVAGGGSYEQYF.

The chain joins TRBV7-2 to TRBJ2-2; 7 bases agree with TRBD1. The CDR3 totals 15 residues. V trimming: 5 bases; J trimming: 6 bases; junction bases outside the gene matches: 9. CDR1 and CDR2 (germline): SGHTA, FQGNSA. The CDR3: CASSPREDRAGELFF. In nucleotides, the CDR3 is TGTGCCAGCAGCCCCAGGGAAGACAGGGCCGGGGAGCTGTTTTTT.

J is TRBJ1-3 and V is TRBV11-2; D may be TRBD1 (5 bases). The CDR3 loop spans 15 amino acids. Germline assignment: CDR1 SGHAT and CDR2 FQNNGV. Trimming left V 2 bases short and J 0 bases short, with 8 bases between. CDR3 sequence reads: CASSLSQGSGNTIYF. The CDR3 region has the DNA TGTGCCAGCAGCTTAAGTCAGGGCTCTGGAAACACCATATATTTT.

CDR3: CASSLRSSGSTDTQYF. DNA for the CDR3: TGTGCCAGCAGCTTACGTTCGAGCGGGTCCACAGATACGCAGTATTTT. V is TRBV7-9 and J is TRBJ2-3; D might be TRBD2 (6 bases). The germline V gene encodes CDR1 SEHNR and CDR2 FQNEAQ (reference sequence). CDR3 length: 16 amino acids. V lost 2 bases and J 2 bases, leaving 14 bases between the germline ends.

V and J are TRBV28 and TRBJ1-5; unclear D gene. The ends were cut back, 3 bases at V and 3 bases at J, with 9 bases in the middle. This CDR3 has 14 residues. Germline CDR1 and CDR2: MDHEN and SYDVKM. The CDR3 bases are TGTGCCAGCAGTTTCCGGACCCTCAATCAGCCCCAGCATTTT. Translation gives CASSFRTLNQPQHF.

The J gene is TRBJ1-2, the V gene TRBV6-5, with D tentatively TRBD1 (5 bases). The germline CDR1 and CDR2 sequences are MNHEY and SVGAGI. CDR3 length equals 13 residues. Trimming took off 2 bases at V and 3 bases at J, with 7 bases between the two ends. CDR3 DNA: TGTGCCAGCAGTTACGTAGGGGACTATGGCTACACCTTC. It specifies CASSYVGDYGYTF.

The CDR3 DNA reads TGTGCCAGCTCAAGGGAGGCGGGCAATCAGCCCCAGCATTTT. Translation: CASSREAGNQPQHF. This chain links TRBV18 with TRBJ1-5; D is unclear. The CDR3 consists of 14 residues. V was trimmed by 5 bases and J by 2 bases, leaving 10 bases between them. Germline V CDR1 and CDR2: KGHSH, LQKENI.

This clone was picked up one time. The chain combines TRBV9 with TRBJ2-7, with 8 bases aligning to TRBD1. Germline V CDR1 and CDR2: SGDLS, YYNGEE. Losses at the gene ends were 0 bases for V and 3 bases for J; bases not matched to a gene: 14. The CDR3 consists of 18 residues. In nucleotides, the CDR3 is TGTGCCAGCAGCGTAGGACAGGGGACGGCGGGTCGTGGCTACGAGCAGTACTTC. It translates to CASSVGQGTAGRGYEQYF.

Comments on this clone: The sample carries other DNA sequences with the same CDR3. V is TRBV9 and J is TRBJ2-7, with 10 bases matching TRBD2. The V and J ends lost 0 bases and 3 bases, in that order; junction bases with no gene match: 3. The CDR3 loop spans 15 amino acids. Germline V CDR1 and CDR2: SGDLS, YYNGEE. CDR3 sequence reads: CASSVDPSGSYEQYF. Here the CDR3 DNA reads TGTGCCAGCAGCGTAGATCCTAGCGGGAGCTACGAGCAGTACTTC.

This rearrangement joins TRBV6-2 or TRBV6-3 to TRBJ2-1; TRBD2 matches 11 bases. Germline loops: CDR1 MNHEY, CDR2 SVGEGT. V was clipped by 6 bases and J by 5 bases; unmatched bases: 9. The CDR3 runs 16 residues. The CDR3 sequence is CASRPILAGENNEQFF. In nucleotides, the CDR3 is TGTGCCAGCAGGCCTATACTAGCGGGAGAGAACAATGAGCAGTTCTTC.